Shown below are 19 T cell receptor beta chains from a single sample sequenced in a study of beta chain features in type 1 diabetes. Regarding the study as a whole: Across all four CD4+ subsets, people with type 1 diabetes showed modestly shorter TCRB CDR3s.

The whole isolated RNA underwent reverse transcription, so sequencing captured expressed TCRB transcripts. This table comes from immunoSEQ multiplex PCR, and its TCRdb copy is limited to in-frame clones, with some not included. The data show about 340,000 clones, with roughly 13% seen just once and nearly 0.015% held by the top ten. Their specific antigens are unknown. Sample: naive CD4+ T cells from blood. All receptors come from a woman younger than 30 with type 1 diabetes.

There are a few counts of this clone. The J gene is TRBJ2-2, the V gene TRBV7-9; 11 bases are shared with TRBD2. This CDR3 has 17 amino acids. Germline V gene sequence: CDR1 SEHNR, CDR2 FQNEAQ (reference sequence). With 4 bases clipped from V and 4 bases from J, the junction kept 8 bases outside the gene matches. The CDR3: CASSYRGLAERTGELFF. The CDR3 bases are TGTGCCAGCAGCTACCGGGGACTAGCGGAGCGCACCGGGGAGCTGTTTTTT.

The rearrangement links TRBV19 to TRBJ2-7, with D tentatively TRBD1 (6 bases). This CDR3 is built from 17 residues. V gave up 3 bases and J gave up 2 bases, with 20 bases separating them. Germline CDR1 reads LNHDA; CDR2 reads SQIVND (reference sequence). The CDR3 DNA is TGTGCCAGTAGTATTTCAAGCCGGGGACACCAAGCCTACGAGCAGTACTTC. The encoded protein is CASSISSRGHQAYEQYF. Based on the CDR3 plus reference TRBV19 and TRBJ2-7, the full variable domain is DGGITQSPKYLFRKEGQNVTLSCEQNLNHDAMYWYRQDPGQGLRLIYYSQIVNDFQKGDIAEGYSVSREKKESFPLTVTSAQKNPTAFYLCASSISSRGHQAYEQYFGPGTRLTVT.

About this clone itself: Other DNA sequences in this sample translate to the same CDR3. The rearrangement links TRBV11-3 to TRBJ2-3; D gene ambiguous. The CDR3 contains 12 residues. Trimming removed 6 bases from V and 0 bases from J, with 4 bases in between. Germline V gene lookup returns CDR1 SGHNT and CDR2 YENEEA. The CDR3 here is CASSSSTDTQYF. For the CDR3, the DNA is TGTGCCAGCAGTTCTAGCACAGATACGCAGTATTTT.

In regard to this clone: In the same sample, other DNA sequences code for this CDR3. This rearrangement joins TRBV29-1 to TRBJ1-5; TRBD1 agrees at 9 bases. This CDR3 has 13 residues. V was clipped by 3 bases and J by 6 bases; unmatched bases: 3. The V gene's germline CDR1 is SQVTM and CDR2 ANQGSEA. Here the CDR3 reads CSVEGQGGQPQHF. The CDR3 DNA reads TGCAGCGTTGAGGGACAGGGCGGTCAGCCCCAGCATTTT.

V is TRBV14 and J is TRBJ2-6, with D maybe TRBD2 (6 bases). Trimming took off 2 bases at V and 1 base at J, with 12 bases between the two ends. The germline V gene encodes CDR1 SGHDN and CDR2 FVKESK. This CDR3 spans 17 amino acids. The CDR3 reads CASSQQLAGSGANVLTF. CDR3 bases: TGTGCCAGCAGCCAACAATTGGCGGGATCTGGGGCCAACGTCCTGACTTTC. The complete variable domain, with remaining parts taken from reference TRBV14 and TRBJ2-6, reads EAGVTQFPSHSVIEKGQTVTLRCDPISGHDNLYWYRRVMGKEIKFLLHFVKESKQDESGMPNNRFLAERTGGTYSTLKVQPAELEDSGVYFCASSQQLAGSGANVLTFGAGSRLTVL.

The rearrangement links TRBV19 to TRBJ2-7, with D possibly matching TRBD1 (6 bases). The CDR3 is made up of 14 amino acids. Deletions cut 7 bases from V and 3 bases from J, with 16 bases between. Germline CDR1 LNHDA, CDR2 SQIVND (reference sequence). CDR3 nucleotide sequence: TGTGCCAGTACCCCCTCGGACAGCTTCTACGAGCAGTACTTC. Translated, it gives CASTPSDSFYEQYF.

This clone was picked up a small number of times. V usage is TRBV30 and J usage is TRBJ2-6; TRBD1 agrees at 7 bases. The CDR3 runs 15 residues. V gave up 4 bases and J gave up 1 base; unmatched junction bases: 4. Germline-derived CDR1 and CDR2 are GTSNPN and SVGIG (reference sequence). In DNA form, the CDR3 reads TGTGCCTGGACGGGACAGACTTCTGGGGCCAACGTCCTGACTTTC. Translated, it gives CAWTGQTSGANVLTF.

The chain combines TRBV5-6 with TRBJ2-1; D uncertain. The CDR3 is 14 residues long. V was pared by 0 bases and J by 3 bases, with 7 bases between. CDR1 is SGHDT and CDR2 is YYEEEE in the germline V gene. The CDR3 DNA reads as TGTGCCAGCAGCTTGGGCAATAGCTACAATGAGCAGTTCTTC. Translating gives CASSLGNSYNEQFF.

The chain employs TRBV28 and TRBJ2-1; D is perhaps TRBD1 (5 bases). Germline CDR1 and CDR2: MDHEN and SYDVKM. CDR3 length: 16 amino acids. Between the trimmed V and J ends, which lost 4 bases and 9 bases, there was a span of 22 bases. The CDR3: CASSSPPGRAEAEQFF. CDR3 in DNA: TGTGCCAGCAGTTCCCCTCCGGGCAGGGCAGAGGCTGAGCAGTTCTTC.

This clone showed up just a few times. The genes are TRBV7-9 and TRBJ2-1, with D uncertain. This CDR3 has 13 residues. Germline CDR1 is SEHNR and CDR2 is FQNEAQ (reference sequence). V dropped 8 bases and J dropped 0 bases, with 8 bases sitting between them. This CDR3 is CASEISSYNEQFF. In DNA, the CDR3 is TGTGCCAGCGAGATTAGCTCCTACAATGAGCAGTTCTTC.

The rearrangement uses TRBV5-1 and TRBJ1-2, with 8 bases matching TRBD1. This CDR3 has 14 amino acids. Per germline, CDR1 SGHRS and CDR2 YFSETQ. The ends lost 3 bases at V and 7 bases at J; junction bases unmatched: 8. In DNA, the CDR3 is TGCGCCAGCAGCTCTAGACAGGGGCGGTCTGGCTACACCTTC. Amino acid sequence: CASSSRQGRSGYTF.

There are a few counts of this clone. This sequence joins TRBV7-9 and TRBJ1-1; no definite D call. The CDR3 is 15 amino acids. V lost 2 bases to trimming and J lost 3 bases, with 13 bases between them. Germline V gene sequence: CDR1 SEHNR, CDR2 FQNEAQ (reference sequence). DNA of the CDR3: TGTGCCAGCAGCTTATACCCCGAGGGTGACACTGAAGCTTTCTTT. It encodes CASSLYPEGDTEAFF.

Only one count was recorded for this clone. This chain uses TRBV30 with TRBJ2-5, with 7 bases fitting TRBD2. The ends lost 5 bases at V and 4 bases at J; junction bases unmatched: 1. The CDR3 covers 11 residues. Germline loops: CDR1 GTSNPN, CDR2 SVGIG (reference sequence). In DNA, the CDR3 is TGTGCCTGGCGCGGGGGAGAGACCCAGTACTTC. The encoded protein is CAWRGGETQYF. The full variable domain, with the rest looked up from reference TRBV30 and TRBJ2-5, is SQTIHQWPATLVQPVGSPLSLECTVEGTSNPNLYWYRQAAGRGLQLLFYSVGIGQISSEVPQNLSASRPQDRQFILSSKKLLLSDSGFYLCAWRGGETQYFGPGTRLLVL.

This clone was recorded a few times. This chain links TRBV7-9 with TRBJ2-5; 7 bases fit TRBD2. CDR3 length: 15 residues. Per the germline V gene, CDR1 is SEHNR and CDR2 is FQNEAQ (reference sequence). V lost 3 bases, J lost 4 bases, and 8 bases stayed unmatched. CDR3 protein: CASSFNVGRVETQYF. For the CDR3, the DNA is TGTGCCAGCAGCTTCAATGTGGGGAGGGTAGAGACCCAGTACTTC.

This clone was observed a few times. The CDR3 reads CASLPIVGSNTEAFF. CDR3 bases: TGCGCCAGCCTTCCTATCGTCGGGTCGAACACTGAAGCTTTCTTT. V gene TRBV5-1 combines with J gene TRBJ1-1; no reliable D call. The CDR3 totals 15 residues. V lost 7 bases and J 1 base, leaving 17 bases between the germline ends. Germline values: CDR1 SGHRS, CDR2 YFSETQ. Full variable domain (outside the CDR3, taken from reference TRBV5-1 and TRBJ1-1): KAGVTQTPRYLIKTRGQQVTLSCSPISGHRSVSWYQQTPGQGLQFLFEYFSETQRNKGNFPGRFSGRQFSNSRSEMNVSTLELGDSALYLCASLPIVGSNTEAFFGQGTRLTVV.

This clone has just a few counts. The chain couples TRBV29-1 to TRBJ2-3; 11 bases map to TRBD1. Germline-derived CDR1 and CDR2 are SQVTM and ANQGSEA. CDR3 size: 14 residues. Trimming cost V 7 bases and J 4 bases; bases outside gene matches: 7. CDR3: CSAPGGQGADTQYF. The CDR3 DNA reads as TGCAGCGCCCCTGGGGGACAGGGGGCAGATACGCAGTATTTT.

This clone turned up a few times. The genes are TRBV5-1 and TRBJ2-2, with TRBD1 identical over 7 bases. CDR3 length: 13 residues. Germline V CDR1 and CDR2: SGHRS, YFSETQ. Trimming cost V 4 bases and J 5 bases; bases outside gene matches: 2. The CDR3 is CASSPGGTGELFF. The CDR3 DNA reads TGCGCCAGCAGCCCAGGGGGAACCGGGGAGCTGTTTTTT.

The rearrangement uses TRBV5-1 and TRBJ2-3; TRBD2 agrees at 10 bases. V lost 0 bases and J lost 3; bases outside the gene matches: 7. The CDR3 runs 17 residues. Germline assignment: CDR1 SGHRS and CDR2 YFSETQ. In DNA form, the CDR3 reads TGCGCCAGCAGCTTGGTCAGCGGGAGGGCCAAAACAGATACGCAGTATTTT. Amino acid sequence: CASSLVSGRAKTDTQYF.

There are a few counts of this clone. This chain joins TRBV2 and TRBJ1-5; no definite D call. CDR1 SNHLY and CDR2 FYNNEI come from the germline V gene. V lost 1 base and J 7 bases, leaving 8 bases between the germline ends. The CDR3 extends over 13 amino acids. The CDR3 region is CASSEGTPQPQHF. DNA of the CDR3: TGTGCCAGCAGTGAAGGGACTCCACAGCCCCAGCATTTT. Drawing the rest from reference TRBV2 and TRBJ1-5, the complete variable domain is EPEVTQTPSHQVTQMGQEVILRCVPISNHLYFYWYRQILGQKVEFLVSFYNNEISEKSEIFDDQFSVERPDGSNFTLKIRSTKLEDSAMYFCASSEGTPQPQHFGDGTRLSIL.